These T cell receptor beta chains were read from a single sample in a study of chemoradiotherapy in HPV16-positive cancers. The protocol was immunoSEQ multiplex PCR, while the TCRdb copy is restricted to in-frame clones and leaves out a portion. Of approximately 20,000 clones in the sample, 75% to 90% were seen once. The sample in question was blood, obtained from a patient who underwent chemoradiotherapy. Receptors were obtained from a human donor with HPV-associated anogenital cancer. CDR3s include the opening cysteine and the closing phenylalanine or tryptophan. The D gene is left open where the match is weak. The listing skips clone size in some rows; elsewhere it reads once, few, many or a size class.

CDR3nt: TGTGCCAGCAGCCCGGGGCCGGGACAAGGCTACACCTTC
CDR3aa: CASSPGPGQGYTF
v_gene: TRBV7-2
abundance: -
j_gene: TRBJ1-2
d_gene: -

CDR3nt: TGTGCCAGCAGTTACGCCAGGGATGAGAGCTACACCTTC
CDR3aa: CASSYARDESYTF
v_gene: TRBV6-5
abundance: once
j_gene: TRBJ1-2
d_gene: -

CDR3nt: TGTGCCTGGACAGGAGGGGAAAGCCAAACCTACCAAGAGACCCAGTACTTC
CDR3aa: CAWTGGESQTYQETQYF
v_gene: TRBV30
abundance: -
j_gene: TRBJ2-5
d_gene: -

CDR3nt: TGTGCCAGCAGCCTTCGGGGGGCGAGAGGTCAAGAGACCCAGTACTTC
CDR3aa: CASSLRGARGQETQYF
v_gene: TRBV9
abundance: -
j_gene: TRBJ2-5
d_gene: -

CDR3nt: TGTGCCAGTAGTATAGCTCAGGTTCGGGGGACTGAAGCTTTCTTT
CDR3aa: CASSIAQVRGTEAFF
v_gene: TRBV19
abundance: -
j_gene: TRBJ1-1
d_gene: -

CDR3nt: TGTGCCAGCAGTTTCCGGTTAGGTCAGCCCCAGCATTTT
CDR3aa: CASSFRLGQPQHF
v_gene: TRBV27
abundance: -
j_gene: TRBJ1-5
d_gene: -

CDR3nt: TGTGCCAGCAAGCGGGGGACTAGTGCAGATACGCAGTATTTT
CDR3aa: CASKRGTSADTQYF
v_gene: TRBV6-1
abundance: -
j_gene: TRBJ2-3
d_gene: TRBD2

CDR3nt: TGTGCCAGCAGCGTAGTACCAGGGACAGGCGTTACTGAAGCTTTCTTT
CDR3aa: CASSVVPGTGVTEAFF
v_gene: TRBV9
abundance: few
j_gene: TRBJ1-1
d_gene: TRBD1

CDR3nt: TGTGCCAGCAGTTCTACCCCCGGGGACAGGGGGCGCGGACCCTACGAGCAGTACTTC
CDR3aa: CASSSTPGDRGRGPYEQYF
v_gene: TRBV14
abundance: -
j_gene: TRBJ2-7
d_gene: TRBD1

CDR3nt: TGTGCCAGCAGCCAAGAGGGACAGGCCCTGAGTTACTACACCTTC
CDR3aa: CASSQEGQALSYYTF
v_gene: TRBV4-2
abundance: -
j_gene: TRBJ1-2
d_gene: TRBD1

CDR3nt: TGTGCCAGCAGTGAAATTGGGGACAGGGGGCTGGGGAACTATGGCTACACCTTC
CDR3aa: CASSEIGDRGLGNYGYTF
v_gene: TRBV25-1
abundance: -
j_gene: TRBJ1-2
d_gene: TRBD1

CDR3nt: TGTGCCAGCTCACCACCGACAGGGACGGGTCAGCCCCAGCATTTT
CDR3aa: CASSPPTGTGQPQHF
v_gene: TRBV18
abundance: -
j_gene: TRBJ1-5
d_gene: TRBD1

CDR3nt: TGTGCCAGTAGTATCGGACTAGCGGGACCCAATGAGCAGTTCTTC
CDR3aa: CASSIGLAGPNEQFF
v_gene: TRBV19
abundance: -
j_gene: TRBJ2-1
d_gene: TRBD2

CDR3nt: TGCGCCAGCAGCTTGCATGCCTCCGGGACACCTTCCTACGAGCAGTACTTC
CDR3aa: CASSLHASGTPSYEQYF
v_gene: TRBV4-3
abundance: -
j_gene: TRBJ2-7
d_gene: -

CDR3nt: TGTGCCAGCAGTGAGGACCGGGACAGTTATGGCTACACCTTC
CDR3aa: CASSEDRDSYGYTF
v_gene: TRBV6-1
abundance: -
j_gene: TRBJ1-2
d_gene: TRBD1

CDR3nt: TGTGCCAGCAGTCCGGGTTACGGGGAGCTGTTTTTT
CDR3aa: CASSPGYGELFF
v_gene: TRBV27
abundance: -
j_gene: TRBJ2-2
d_gene: -

CDR3nt: TGCAGCGTGGGGACAGGGAACACTGAAGCTTTCTTT
CDR3aa: CSVGTGNTEAFF
v_gene: TRBV29-1
abundance: -
j_gene: TRBJ1-1
d_gene: TRBD1